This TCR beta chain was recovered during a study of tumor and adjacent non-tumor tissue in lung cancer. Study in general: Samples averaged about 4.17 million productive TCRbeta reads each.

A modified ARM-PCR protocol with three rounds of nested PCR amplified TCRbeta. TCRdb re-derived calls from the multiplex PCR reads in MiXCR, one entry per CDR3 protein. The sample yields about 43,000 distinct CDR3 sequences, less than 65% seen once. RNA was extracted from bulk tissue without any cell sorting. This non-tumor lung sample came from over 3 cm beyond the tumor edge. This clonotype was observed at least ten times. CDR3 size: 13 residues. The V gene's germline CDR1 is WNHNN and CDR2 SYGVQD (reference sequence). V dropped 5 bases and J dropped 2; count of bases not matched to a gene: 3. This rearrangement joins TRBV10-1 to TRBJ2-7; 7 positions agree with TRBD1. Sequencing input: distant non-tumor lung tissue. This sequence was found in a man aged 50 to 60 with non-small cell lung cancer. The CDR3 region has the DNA TGCGCCAGCAGTAAGCAGGGGGCCTACGAGCAGTACTTC. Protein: CASSKQGAYEQYF.